This TCR beta chain was identified during a study of shared clonotypes between healthy human individuals. This CDR3 region has 15 residues. Germline V lookup: CDR1 SNHLY, CDR2 FYNNEI. V gave up 4 bases and J gave up 5 bases, with 14 bases separating them. Repertoires were generated with immunoSEQ multiplex PCR, while TCRdb's copy carries only in-frame clones and drops some. The sample includes 2,500,000 or so clones, roughly 90% of them seen just once. This receptor was identified in a young man in good health. Some clones in this sample may be carry-over from other donors' samples. The chain combines TRBV2 with TRBJ2-2; D call uncertain. The material sequenced was naive CD4+ T cells from PBMCs. Subset: CD45RA+ positively selected. CDR3 in DNA: TGTGCCAGCAGTGCCCCCACAAGGACGACCGGGGAGCTGTTTTTT. Translated, it gives CASSAPTRTTGELFF.